This T cell receptor beta chain was recorded in a study of blood T cell repertoires in COVID-19. Study-level information: Samples of COVID-19 (acute and convalescent) were obtained from the United States, Italy and Spain. From T cells, B-cell-depleted T cells, or PBMCs came the material, which was cDNA or gDNA.

Under the authors' procedure: Amplification with reference gene primers provided the estimates of nucleated cell counts. Profiled with immunoSEQ multiplex PCR; TCRdb holds only in-frame clones, not every one. V, J and clone size were drawn from that table, and D and trimming were deduced from the DNA. The top ten hold approximately 4.9% of the sample, which has approximately 230,000 clones, approximately 79% seen once. V lost 4 bases, J lost 2 bases, and 6 bases lay in between. The CDR3 sequence is 14 residues long. Germline V gene lookup returns CDR1 LNHDA and CDR2 SQIVND (reference sequence). The receptor was isolated from a woman over 75 with active or convalescent COVID-19. The sample was peripheral blood. This rearrangement joins TRBV19 to TRBJ2-6; D gene ambiguous. This CDR3 reads CASSNPAGANVLTF. DNA for the CDR3: TGTGCCAGTAGTAATCCGGCTGGGGCCAACGTCCTGACTTTC.